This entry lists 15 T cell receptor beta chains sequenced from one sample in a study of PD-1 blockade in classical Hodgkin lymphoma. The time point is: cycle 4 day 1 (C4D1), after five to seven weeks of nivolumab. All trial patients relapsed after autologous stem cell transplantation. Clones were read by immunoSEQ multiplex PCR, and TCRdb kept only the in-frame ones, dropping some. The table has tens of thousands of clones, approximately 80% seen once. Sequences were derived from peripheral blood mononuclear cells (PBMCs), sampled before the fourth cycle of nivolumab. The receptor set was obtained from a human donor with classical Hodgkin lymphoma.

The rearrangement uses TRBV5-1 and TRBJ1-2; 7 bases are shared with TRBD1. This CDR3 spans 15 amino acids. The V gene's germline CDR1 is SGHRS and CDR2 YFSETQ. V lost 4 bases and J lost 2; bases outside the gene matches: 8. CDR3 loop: CASSQSAGQNYGYTF. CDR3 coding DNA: TGCGCCAGCAGCCAATCGGCGGGACAGAACTATGGCTACACCTTC.

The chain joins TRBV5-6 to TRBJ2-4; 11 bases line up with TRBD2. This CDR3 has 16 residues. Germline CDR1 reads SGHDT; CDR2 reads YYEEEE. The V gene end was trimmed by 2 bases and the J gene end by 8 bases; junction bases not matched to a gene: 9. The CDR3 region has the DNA TGTGCCAGCAGCTTCCGCACTAGCGGGAGTGTTCACATTCAGTACTTC. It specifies CASSFRTSGSVHIQYF.

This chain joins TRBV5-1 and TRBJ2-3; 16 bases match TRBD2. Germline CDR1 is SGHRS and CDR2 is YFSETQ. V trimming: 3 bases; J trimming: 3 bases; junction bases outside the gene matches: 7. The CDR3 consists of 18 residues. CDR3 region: CASSSGLAGGPATDTQYF. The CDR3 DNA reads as TGCGCCAGCAGCTCGGGACTAGCGGGAGGGCCGGCGACAGATACGCAGTATTTT.

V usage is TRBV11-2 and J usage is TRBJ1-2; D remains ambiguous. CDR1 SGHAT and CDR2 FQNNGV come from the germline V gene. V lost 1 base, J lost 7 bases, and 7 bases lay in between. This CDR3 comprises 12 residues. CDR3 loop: CASSLVEFGYTF. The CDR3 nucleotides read TGTGCCAGCAGCTTAGTGGAATTTGGCTACACCTTC.

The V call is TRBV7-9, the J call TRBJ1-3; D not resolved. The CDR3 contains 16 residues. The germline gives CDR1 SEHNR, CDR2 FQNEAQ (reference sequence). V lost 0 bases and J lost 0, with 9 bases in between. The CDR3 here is CASSLAGALSGNTIYF. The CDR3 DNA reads TGTGCCAGCAGCTTAGCAGGTGCCCTCTCTGGAAACACCATATATTTT.

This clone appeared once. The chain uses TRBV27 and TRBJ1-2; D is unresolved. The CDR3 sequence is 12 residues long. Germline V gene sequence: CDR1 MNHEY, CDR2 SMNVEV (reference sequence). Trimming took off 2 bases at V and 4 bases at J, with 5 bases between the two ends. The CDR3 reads CASSLDGYGYTF. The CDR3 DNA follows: TGTGCCAGCAGTTTAGACGGCTATGGCTACACCTTC.

Here the CDR3 DNA reads TGTGCCAGCAGTAAGCCATTTTACCGATACAAACGGGCCAACGTCCTGACTTTC. It codes for CASSKPFYRYKRANVLTF. The chain is built from TRBV2 and TRBJ2-6; D unclear. The germline V gene encodes CDR1 SNHLY and CDR2 FYNNEI. The CDR3 has 18 amino acids. The ends were cut back, 5 bases at V and 5 bases at J, with 22 bases in the middle.

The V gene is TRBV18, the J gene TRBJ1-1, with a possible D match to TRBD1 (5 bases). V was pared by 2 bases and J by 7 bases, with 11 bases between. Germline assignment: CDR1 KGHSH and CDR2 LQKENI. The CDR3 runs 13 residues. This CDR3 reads CASSPGQGGEAFF. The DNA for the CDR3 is TGTGCCAGCTCACCAGGTCAGGGCGGTGAAGCTTTCTTT.

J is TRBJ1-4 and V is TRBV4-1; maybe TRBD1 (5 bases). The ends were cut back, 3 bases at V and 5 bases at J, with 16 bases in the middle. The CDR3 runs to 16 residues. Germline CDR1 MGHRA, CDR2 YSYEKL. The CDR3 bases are TGCGCCAGCAGCCACTCCGGGGCCATCTGGAATGAAAAACTGTTTTTT. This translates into CASSHSGAIWNEKLFF.

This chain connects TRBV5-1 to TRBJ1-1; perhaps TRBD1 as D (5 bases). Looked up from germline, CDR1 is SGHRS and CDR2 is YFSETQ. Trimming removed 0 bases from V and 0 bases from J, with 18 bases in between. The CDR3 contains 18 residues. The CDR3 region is CASSLAPRQGKMNTEAFF. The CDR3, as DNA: TGCGCCAGCAGCTTGGCCCCCCGGCAGGGAAAAATGAACACTGAAGCTTTCTTT.

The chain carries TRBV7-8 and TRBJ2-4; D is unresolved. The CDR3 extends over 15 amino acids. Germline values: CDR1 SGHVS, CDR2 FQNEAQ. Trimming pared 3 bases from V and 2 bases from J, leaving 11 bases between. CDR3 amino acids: CASSLGSTSKNIQYF. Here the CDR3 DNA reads TGTGCCAGCAGCTTGGGTTCCACATCCAAAAACATTCAGTACTTC. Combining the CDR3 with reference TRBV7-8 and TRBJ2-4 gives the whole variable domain GAGVSQSPRYKVAKRGQDVALRCDPISGHVSLFWYQQALGQGPEFLTYFQNEAQLDKSGLPSDRFFAERPEGSVSTLKIQRTQQEDSAVYLCASSLGSTSKNIQYFGAGTRLSVL.

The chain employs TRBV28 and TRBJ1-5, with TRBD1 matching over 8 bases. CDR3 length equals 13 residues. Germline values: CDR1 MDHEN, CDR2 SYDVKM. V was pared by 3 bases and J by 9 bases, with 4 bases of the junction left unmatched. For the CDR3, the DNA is TGTGCCAGCAGTTTCAGGGGGCCATCGCCCCAGCATTTT. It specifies CASSFRGPSPQHF.

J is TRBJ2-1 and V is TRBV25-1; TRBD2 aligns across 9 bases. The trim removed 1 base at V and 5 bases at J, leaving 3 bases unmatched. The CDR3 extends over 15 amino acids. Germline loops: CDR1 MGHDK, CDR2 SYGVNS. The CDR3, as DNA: TGTGCCAGCAGTGAATCGCGGGGGGGGGACAATGAGCAGTTCTTC. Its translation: CASSESRGGDNEQFF.

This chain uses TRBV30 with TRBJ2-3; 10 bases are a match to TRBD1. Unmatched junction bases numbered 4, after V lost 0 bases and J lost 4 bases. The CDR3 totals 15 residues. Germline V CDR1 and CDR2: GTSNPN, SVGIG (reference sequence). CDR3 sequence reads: CAWSVMTGGADTQYF. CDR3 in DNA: TGTGCCTGGAGTGTTATGACAGGGGGCGCAGATACGCAGTATTTT.

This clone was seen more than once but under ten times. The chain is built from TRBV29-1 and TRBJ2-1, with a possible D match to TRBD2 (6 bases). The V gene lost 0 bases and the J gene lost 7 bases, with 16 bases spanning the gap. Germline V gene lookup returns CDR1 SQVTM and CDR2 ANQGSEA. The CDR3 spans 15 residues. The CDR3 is CSVEEGGDPRNEQFF. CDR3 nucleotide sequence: TGCAGCGTTGAAGAAGGAGGGGACCCACGGAATGAGCAGTTCTTC.